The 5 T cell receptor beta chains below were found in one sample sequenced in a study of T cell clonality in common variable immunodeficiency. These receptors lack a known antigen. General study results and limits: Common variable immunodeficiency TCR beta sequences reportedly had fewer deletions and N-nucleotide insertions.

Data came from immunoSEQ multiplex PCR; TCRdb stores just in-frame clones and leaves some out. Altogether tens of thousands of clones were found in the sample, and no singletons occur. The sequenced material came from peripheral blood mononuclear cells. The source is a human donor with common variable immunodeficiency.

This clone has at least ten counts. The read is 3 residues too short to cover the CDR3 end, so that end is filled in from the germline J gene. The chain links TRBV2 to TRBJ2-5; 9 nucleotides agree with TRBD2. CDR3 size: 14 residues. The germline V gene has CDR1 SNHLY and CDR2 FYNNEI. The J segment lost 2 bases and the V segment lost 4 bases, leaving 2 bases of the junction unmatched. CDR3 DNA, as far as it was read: TGTGCCAGCAGTGGTGCGGGGGGGCAAGAGACC. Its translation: CASSGAGGQET. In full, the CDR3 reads CASSGAGGQETQYF.

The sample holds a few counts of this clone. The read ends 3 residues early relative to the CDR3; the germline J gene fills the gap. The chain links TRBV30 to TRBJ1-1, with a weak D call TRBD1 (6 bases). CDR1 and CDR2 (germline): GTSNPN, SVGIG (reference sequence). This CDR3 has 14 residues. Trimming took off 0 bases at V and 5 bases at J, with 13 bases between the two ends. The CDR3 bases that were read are TGTGCCTGGAGTGTCTCAGGGGCGCGGACTGAA. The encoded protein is CAWSVSGARTE. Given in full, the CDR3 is CAWSVSGARTEAFF.

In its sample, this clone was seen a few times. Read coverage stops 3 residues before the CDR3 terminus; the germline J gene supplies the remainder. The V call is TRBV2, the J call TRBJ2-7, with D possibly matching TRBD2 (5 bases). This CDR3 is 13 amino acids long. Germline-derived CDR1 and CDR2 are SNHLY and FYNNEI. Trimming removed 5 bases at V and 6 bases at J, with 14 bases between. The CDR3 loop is CASSSSLLLEQYF. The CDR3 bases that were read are TGTGCCAGCAGTTCTAGCCTGCTCCTCGAG.

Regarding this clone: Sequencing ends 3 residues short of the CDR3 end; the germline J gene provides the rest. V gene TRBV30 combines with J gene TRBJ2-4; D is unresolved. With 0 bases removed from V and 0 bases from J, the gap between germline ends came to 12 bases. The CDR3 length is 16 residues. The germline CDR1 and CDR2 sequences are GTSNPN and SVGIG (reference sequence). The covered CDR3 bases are TGTGCCTGGAGTGTTAAGGGCTTCATAGCCAAAAACATT. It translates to CAWSVKGFIAKNI. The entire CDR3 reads CAWSVKGFIAKNIQYF.

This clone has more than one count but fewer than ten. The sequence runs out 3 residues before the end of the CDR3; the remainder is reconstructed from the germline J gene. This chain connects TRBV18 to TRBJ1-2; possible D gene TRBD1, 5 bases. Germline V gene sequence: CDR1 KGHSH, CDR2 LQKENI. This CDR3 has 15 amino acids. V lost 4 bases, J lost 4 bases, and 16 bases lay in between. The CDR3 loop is CASSLETATAYGYTF. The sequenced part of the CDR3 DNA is TGTGCCAGCTCACTAGAGACAGCTACAGCCTATGGC. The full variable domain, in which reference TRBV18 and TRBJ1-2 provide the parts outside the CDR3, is NAGVMQNPRHLVRRRGQEARLRCSPMKGHSHVYWYRQLPEEGLKFMVYLQKENIIDESGMPKERFSAEFPKEGPSILRIQQVVRGDSAAYFCASSLETATAYGYTFGSGTRLTVV.